These 5 T cell receptor beta chains originate from one sample sequenced in a study of cytomegalovirus exposure and HLA in healthy donors. Amplification used 60 Vbeta primers and 13 Jbeta primers. Generated by immunoSEQ multiplex PCR, the TCRdb table keeps only in-frame clones and is missing some. The sample includes about 40,000 clones. The sample consisted of PBMCs. These TCRs come from a male donor in good health and CMV-seronegative.

The chain carries TRBV7-8 and TRBJ2-2; the match to TRBD1 covers 7 bases. Germline V gene sequence: CDR1 SGHVS, CDR2 FQNEAQ. Trimming took 5 bases from V and 4 from J; bases not matched to a gene: 7. The CDR3 sequence is 15 residues long. The CDR3, as DNA: TGTGCCAGCAGCCCGGGACAGAGAGTCACCGGGGAGCTGTTTTTT. Translation: CASSPGQRVTGELFF.

V is TRBV30 and J is TRBJ2-2, with D tentatively TRBD1 (6 bases). This CDR3 contains 13 residues. The germline V and J ends were trimmed by 3 bases and 7 bases, with 12 bases remaining between them. Germline values: CDR1 GTSNPN, CDR2 SVGIG (reference sequence). CDR3 nucleotide sequence: TGTGCCTGGAGAGAAGGGGGTGGCGGGGAGCTGTTTTTT. Its protein product is CAWREGGGGELFF.

The chain recombines TRBV4-1 with TRBJ2-4; no clear D gene. Trimming took off 1 base at V and 5 bases at J, with 15 bases between the two ends. The CDR3 is 16 amino acids. Looked up from germline, CDR1 is MGHRA and CDR2 is YSYEKL. The CDR3 here is CASSQGIRFVENIQYF. The CDR3 DNA reads as TGCGCCAGCAGCCAAGGCATACGGTTTGTCGAAAACATTCAGTACTTC.

The chain carries TRBV4-1 and TRBJ1-2; no clear D. V was cut by 8 bases and J by 6 bases, with 10 bases left in between. CDR1 and CDR2 from the germline V gene are MGHRA and YSYEKL. The CDR3 is made up of 11 amino acids. The CDR3 is CASAHMDGYTF. CDR3 DNA: TGCGCCAGCGCACATATGGATGGCTACACCTTC.

The chain employs TRBV28 and TRBJ1-2; unclear D gene. CDR1 and CDR2 (germline): MDHEN, SYDVKM. Trimming shortened V by 2 bases and J by 4 bases, and 8 bases separated the two germline ends. The CDR3 contains 13 residues. In nucleotides, the CDR3 is TGTGCCAGCAGTTTAAGCCTAACCTATGGCTACACCTTC. The encoded protein is CASSLSLTYGYTF.